The rows below give T cell receptor beta chains drawn from one sample of a study of blood T cell repertoires in COVID-19. Sequencing used immunoSEQ multiplex PCR; TCRdb keeps in-frame clones, though not all of them. The sample holds 140,000 or so clones; approximately 80% are singletons and the top ten take about 1.5%. Sequences were obtained from PBMCs or T cells enriched from blood (not recorded which). The receptors shown here come from a woman under 30 who had been exposed to COVID-19. The CDR3 runs from the conserved cysteine through the conserved F or W. Size tells how often a clone was seen (once, few, many) or the class of an expanded clone, and some rows leave it out.

j_call v_call clone_size cdr3_aa
TRBJ2-2 TRBV6-6 . CASRSQGNTGELFF
TRBJ1-6 TRBV15 once CATSRGDRSNSPLHF
TRBJ2-1 TRBV5-5 . CASSVSGARNNEQFF
TRBJ1-2 TRBV19 . CASSMATGHNYGYTF
TRBJ2-5 TRBV7-2 . CASSLVGPPQETQYF
TRBJ2-7 TRBV27 once CASSSHDREGYEQYF
TRBJ1-3 TRBV13 . CASSPRRGTPASGNTIYF
TRBJ1-4 TRBV7-8 . CASSLWGQGAGEKLFF
TRBJ2-1 TRBV7-3 . CASSLGGRAETSYNEQFF
TRBJ2-1 TRBV14 . CASSQDPGVVAGIYNEQFF
TRBJ2-1 TRBV4-1 once CASSQASQPYNEQFF
TRBJ1-2 TRBV10-3 . CAITEGTGGHYGYTF
TRBJ2-2 TRBV18 . CASSPVATGGTGELFF
TRBJ2-7 TRBV5-8 . CASSSFGTETYEQYF
TRBJ2-5 TRBV11-3 . CASSLAQQETQYF
TRBJ1-3 TRBV13 . CASSSAAGFGNTIYF
TRBJ2-7 TRBV30 . CASDSHSYEQYF
TRBJ2-5 TRBV10-1 . CASSGGSAGIQETQYF
TRBJ2-1 TRBV30 . CAWTLGHSYNEQFF
TRBJ1-6 TRBV30 . CAWRTGQEYNSPLHF
TRBJ1-5 TRBV28 . CASRPAGGSNQPQHF
TRBJ2-2 TRBV5-1 . CASSLGPGRRTGELFF
TRBJ2-1 TRBV7-3 . CASSLAGVVGNEQFF
TRBJ2-1 TRBV24-1 many CATSDSSRTSGRVNEQFF